This entry lists 29 T cell receptor beta chains sequenced from one sample in a study of shared clonotypes between healthy human individuals. Repertoires were generated with immunoSEQ multiplex PCR, while TCRdb's copy carries only in-frame clones and drops some. Of about 2,500,000 clones in the sample, 85% to 95% are singletons; the top ten hold more than 0.12%. Specimen: naive CD4+ T cells sorted from blood. Regarding subset: CD45RA+ positively selected. Source of these receptors: a man younger than 30 in good health.

The rearrangement links TRBV11-3 to TRBJ2-1; D unresolved. This CDR3 has 13 residues. Per the germline V gene, CDR1 is SGHNT and CDR2 is YENEEA. V gave up 6 bases and J gave up 5 bases, with 11 bases separating them. The CDR3 nucleotides are TGTGCCAGCAGGGGTTCTGAAAACAATGAGCAGTTCTTC. Its protein is CASRGSENNEQFF.

J is TRBJ2-5 and V is TRBV6-1; 9 bases align to TRBD1. The CDR3 loop spans 15 amino acids. Germline CDR1 MNHNS, CDR2 SASEGT. The V and J ends lost 6 bases and 5 bases, in that order; junction bases with no gene match: 10. The CDR3 DNA is TGTGCCAGCAGGGACAGGGGTTCATTGATGGAGACCCAGTACTTC. As protein: CASRDRGSLMETQYF.

The V and J genes are TRBV5-6 and TRBJ1-3; no clear D gene. V was cut by 0 bases and J by 0 bases, with 10 bases left in between. The CDR3 runs to 16 residues. Germline V CDR1 and CDR2: SGHDT, YYEEEE. In DNA, the CDR3 is TGTGCCAGCAGCTTGGGATTCGGGAGCTCTGGAAACACCATATATTTT. It translates to CASSLGFGSSGNTIYF. The variable domain in full, with the rest retrieved from reference TRBV5-6 and TRBJ1-3, is DAGVTQSPTHLIKTRGQQVTLRCSPKSGHDTVSWYQQALGQGPQFIFQYYEEEERQRGNFPDRFSGHQFPNYSSELNVNALLLGDSALYLCASSLGFGSSGNTIYFGEGSWLTVV.

The V gene is TRBV10-1, the J gene TRBJ1-6; D gene uncertain. The length of the CDR3 is 13 residues. Trimming took 7 bases from V and 5 from J, leaving 9 bases between them. Germline V gene data show CDR1 as WNHNN and CDR2 as SYGVQD (reference sequence). The DNA of the CDR3 is TGCGCCAGCAAGGGCAGCAATAATTCACCCCTCCACTTT. This encodes CASKGSNNSPLHF.

This clone showed up just once. This sequence joins TRBV9 and TRBJ2-2, with D uncertain. V shed 4 bases and J shed 0 bases, with 16 bases lying between them. The germline V gene has CDR1 SGDLS and CDR2 YYNGEE. The CDR3 extends over 17 amino acids. The CDR3, as DNA: TGTGCCAGCAGCCCCTCCCGTGGAAGTACGAACACCGGGGAGCTGTTTTTT. It specifies CASSPSRGSTNTGELFF.

The rearrangement uses TRBV6-6 and TRBJ1-5; 7 positions agree with TRBD1. Unmatched junction bases numbered 10, after V lost 9 bases and J lost 5 bases. CDR1 and CDR2 from the germline V gene are MNHNY and SVGAGI (reference sequence). CDR3 length equals 14 residues. DNA for the CDR3: TGTGCCAGTCAGGGGGAGGGATGGTATCAGCCCCAGCATTTT. Translation: CASQGEGWYQPQHF.

The chain uses TRBV5-4 and TRBJ2-2, with TRBD1 as a possible D gene (6 bases). The V gene's germline CDR1 is SGHNT and CDR2 YYREEE (reference sequence). This CDR3 has 15 amino acids. The V end was cut by 0 bases, the J end by 7 bases, with 13 bases between. The CDR3 region has the DNA TGTGCCAGCAGCTTGGACAGGGTTGGGTTCGGGGAGCTGTTTTTT. It specifies CASSLDRVGFGELFF.

The chain uses TRBV19 and TRBJ2-7; 7 bases map to TRBD1. Losses at the gene ends were 6 bases for V and 2 bases for J; bases not matched to a gene: 4. The CDR3 contains 13 residues. Per the germline V gene, CDR1 is LNHDA and CDR2 is SQIVND (reference sequence). CDR3 bases: TGTGCCAGTAGACAGGGGTCAACCTACGAGCAGTACTTC. It codes for CASRQGSTYEQYF.

The chain uses TRBV5-4 and TRBJ2-7; weak D call: TRBD1 (5 bases). The germline V gene has CDR1 SGHNT and CDR2 YYREEE (reference sequence). The CDR3 sequence is 15 residues long. Trimming shortened V by 3 bases and J by 9 bases, and 22 bases separated the two germline ends. CDR3 nucleotide sequence: TGTGCCAGCAGCTCCCAGAAAGAAGGGCCTAGGGGGCAGTACTTC. Amino acid sequence: CASSSQKEGPRGQYF.

The chain joins TRBV6-6 to TRBJ2-4, with D hard to call. With 5 bases removed from V and 10 bases from J, the gap between germline ends came to 9 bases. The germline V gene encodes CDR1 MNHNY and CDR2 SVGAGI (reference sequence). This CDR3 is 11 amino acids long. CDR3 sequence (DNA): TGTGCCAGCAGTCCCAGCGATATTCAGTACTTC. Protein sequence: CASSPSDIQYF.

The V and J genes are TRBV25-1 and TRBJ2-3, with TRBD1 as a possible D gene (7 bases). In germline, CDR1 is MGHDK, CDR2 SYGVNS. V lost 3 bases and J lost 6, with 10 bases in between. The CDR3 consists of 13 residues. CDR3 DNA: TGTGCCAGCAGTGAGGGGGGACAGGATACGCAGTATTTT. As protein: CASSEGGQDTQYF.

The chain has TRBV5-4 and TRBJ2-1; D might be TRBD1 or TRBD2, each matching 7 bases. This CDR3 region has 16 residues. Germline values: CDR1 SGHNT, CDR2 YYREEE (reference sequence). Trimming removed 0 bases at V and 4 bases at J, with 14 bases between. The CDR3 region has the DNA TGTGCCAGCAGCTTGGACAGGGGAGGGGATTACAATGAGCAGTTCTTC. This translates into CASSLDRGGDYNEQFF.

CDR3 bases: TGTGCCAGCAGTGAGAGGGAAGGGACAGGGGTAGTAAACATTCAGTACTTC. It yields the protein CASSEREGTGVVNIQYF. The V gene is TRBV6-1, the J gene TRBJ2-4, with 10 bases aligning to TRBD1. Looked up from germline, CDR1 is MNHNS and CDR2 is SASEGT. J lost 6 bases, V lost 3 bases, and 11 bases had no gene match. The CDR3 loop spans 17 amino acids.

V gene TRBV5-8 combines with J gene TRBJ1-2; D gene uncertain. There are 12 residues in the CDR3. CDR1 and CDR2 (germline): SGHTS, YDEGEE. V was shortened by 1 base and J by 6 bases, with 7 bases between the two germline ends. The CDR3 region has the DNA TGTGCCAGCAGCTTGAAATGGGATGGCTACACCTTC. It encodes CASSLKWDGYTF.

This chain joins TRBV10-3 and TRBJ2-7, with 9 positions matching TRBD1. Germline-derived CDR1 and CDR2 are ENHRY and SYGVKD. J gave up 6 bases and V 4 bases, and 1 base lay outside the gene matches. This CDR3 spans 12 amino acids. CDR3 DNA: TGTGCCATCAGTGTGACAGGGGGCGAGCAGTACTTC. Translating gives CAISVTGGEQYF.

The gene calls are TRBV27 and TRBJ2-3; tentatively, D is TRBD2 (6 bases). From germline, CDR1 is MNHEY and CDR2 SMNVEV (reference sequence). The V gene lost 6 bases and the J gene lost 4 bases, with 14 bases spanning the gap. CDR3 length equals 14 residues. This CDR3 is CASRVLGLSDTQYF. CDR3 sequence (DNA): TGTGCCAGCAGGGTTCTGGGACTTTCAGATACGCAGTATTTT.

The V gene is TRBV7-8, the J gene TRBJ2-7; 7 nucleotides line up with TRBD1. The CDR3 length is 16 residues. Germline V gene sequence: CDR1 SGHVS, CDR2 FQNEAQ. V lost 2 bases and J lost 0; bases outside the gene matches: 7. In DNA form, the CDR3 reads TGTGCCAGCAGCTTACGGGACAGCCTGGGCTCCTACGAGCAGTACTTC. The encoded protein is CASSLRDSLGSYEQYF.

The V and J genes are TRBV5-1 and TRBJ1-6, with D maybe TRBD1 (5 bases). V was clipped by 0 bases and J by 8 bases, with 9 bases between them. This CDR3 is built from 14 residues. Germline CDR1 SGHRS, CDR2 YFSETQ. The CDR3 here is CASSLGQRDSPLHF. Here the CDR3 DNA reads TGCGCCAGCAGCTTGGGACAGAGGGATTCACCCCTCCACTTT.

V usage is TRBV30 and J usage is TRBJ1-6; weak D call: TRBD1 (5 bases). The V gene's germline CDR1 is GTSNPN and CDR2 SVGIG (reference sequence). The V and J ends lost 4 bases and 10 bases respectively, with 20 bases between them. CDR3 length equals 15 residues. CDR3 coding DNA: TGTGCCTGGATCCCCATGGGACTGGGTGGCTCACCCCTCCACTTT. Protein product: CAWIPMGLGGSPLHF.

V gene TRBV9 combines with J gene TRBJ2-1; 11 nucleotides align to TRBD2. Per germline, CDR1 SGDLS and CDR2 YYNGEE. The ends lost 2 bases at V and 8 bases at J; junction bases unmatched: 6. The CDR3 extends over 15 amino acids. CDR3 coding DNA: TGTGCCAGCAGCGTGGGGACTAGCGGTCTCTATGAGCAGTTCTTC. This sequence encodes CASSVGTSGLYEQFF.

The chain is built from TRBV7-2 and TRBJ1-1, with D possibly matching TRBD1 (6 bases). The germline V gene has CDR1 SGHTA and CDR2 FQGNSA. This CDR3 is 15 amino acids long. V dropped 1 base and J dropped 6 bases, with 15 bases sitting between them. The CDR3 DNA sequence: TGTGCCAGCAGCTTAGGGTCAGGGGCACCCTCTGAAGCTTTCTTT. Its protein is CASSLGSGAPSEAFF.

The rearrangement joins TRBV29-1 to TRBJ1-2, with 7 bases identical to TRBD1. The CDR3 sequence is 12 residues long. Looked up from germline, CDR1 is SQVTM and CDR2 is ANQGSEA. V lost 7 bases, J lost 2 bases, and 4 bases stayed unmatched. The CDR3 DNA reads TGCAGCGAGAACAGGGGAAACTATGGCTACACCTTC. It yields the protein CSENRGNYGYTF.

V usage is TRBV7-8 and J usage is TRBJ1-5; weak D call: TRBD1 (6 bases). CDR3 length equals 17 residues. The germline gives CDR1 SGHVS, CDR2 FQNEAQ. V lost 0 bases and J lost 6, with 18 bases in between. CDR3: CASSLAQSRQVGQPQHF. The CDR3, as DNA: TGTGCCAGCAGCTTAGCCCAGTCCCGACAGGTTGGTCAGCCCCAGCATTTT.

In nucleotides, the CDR3 is TGTGCCAGCAGTTTATTGTTTCAGCCCCAGCATTTT. Its translation: CASSLLFQPQHF. The rearrangement uses TRBV28 and TRBJ1-5; D call uncertain. CDR1 and CDR2 (germline): MDHEN, SYDVKM. The V and J ends lost 1 base and 6 bases respectively, with 4 bases between them. CDR3 size: 12 residues.

A single count supports this clone. This chain connects TRBV4-1 to TRBJ2-2; no firm D call. There are 14 residues in the CDR3. Germline V gene sequence: CDR1 MGHRA, CDR2 YSYEKL. The V gene lost 4 bases and the J gene lost 9 bases, with 15 bases spanning the gap. DNA for the CDR3: TGCGCCAGCAGCCTCCACCCTGCCCACCGGGAGCTGTTTTTT. It is translated as CASSLHPAHRELFF.

This clone has just a few counts. The rearrangement uses TRBV28 and TRBJ1-5; the D is unclear. The CDR3 is 12 amino acids. Deletions cut 6 bases from V and 10 bases from J, with 13 bases between. Germline lookup yields CDR1 MDHEN and CDR2 SYDVKM. The CDR3 DNA reads as TGTGCCAGCAGCACGATTGGAGTTCCCCAGCATTTT. Residues: CASSTIGVPQHF.

About this clone itself: Other DNA sequences in this specimen translate into the identical CDR3. This sequence joins TRBV5-1 and TRBJ2-7; 7 bases map to TRBD1. The CDR3 runs to 14 residues. Germline-derived CDR1 and CDR2 are SGHRS and YFSETQ. After removal of 0 bases from V and 2 bases from J, the junction contained 2 bases not matched to a gene. In DNA form, the CDR3 reads TGCGCCAGCAGCTTGGTGGGACAGACCTACGAGCAGTACTTC. This codes for CASSLVGQTYEQYF.

This clone was seen a single time. The chain uses TRBV18 and TRBJ1-2, with 7 bases lining up with TRBD1. CDR3 length equals 18 residues. Germline CDR1 and CDR2: KGHSH and LQKENI. V shed 6 bases and J 8 bases; nucleotides not matched to a gene: 24. The CDR3 is CASSHDGTIRTGVQGYTF. The CDR3 DNA sequence: TGTGCCAGCTCGCACGATGGCACCATACGGACAGGCGTGCAGGGCTACACCTTC.

This clone is a singleton in its sample. The same CDR3 is also encoded by other DNA sequences in this sample. V and J are TRBV5-4 and TRBJ1-2, with 7 bases matching TRBD1. This CDR3 spans 14 amino acids. V gave up 4 bases and J gave up 2 bases; unmatched junction bases: 5. Germline V gene sequence: CDR1 SGHNT, CDR2 YYREEE (reference sequence). The CDR3 here is CASSLQGRNYGYTF. CDR3 sequence (DNA): TGTGCCAGCAGCCTACAGGGGCGAAACTATGGCTACACCTTC.